This T cell receptor beta chain was sequenced during a study of blood T cell repertoires in COVID-19. Study-wide background: COVID-19 samples from acute and convalescent phases originated in the United States, Italy and Spain.

Per the study methods: Estimates of nucleated cell counts were drawn from the amplification of reference gene primers. Sequencing used immunoSEQ multiplex PCR; TCRdb keeps in-frame clones, though not all of them. V, J and clone size were drawn from that table, and D and trimming were deduced from the DNA. Of 25,000 or so clones detected, roughly 94% appear once; the ten largest clones hold under 4.5%. Per the germline V gene, CDR1 is MGHRA and CDR2 is YSYEKL. V gave up 2 bases and J gave up 1 base, with 20 bases separating them. The CDR3 contains 19 residues. This chain joins TRBV4-1 and TRBJ2-2; D is perhaps TRBD1 (6 bases). Material: peripheral blood. This sequence originates from a human donor with active COVID-19. The donor label of this sample is uncertain. Here the CDR3 reads CASSQRDTFIRRNTGELFF. The CDR3 coding sequence is TGCGCCAGCAGCCAACGGGACACATTTATACGAAGGAACACCGGGGAGCTGTTTTTT.